This T cell receptor beta chain emerged from a study of PD-1 blockade in classical Hodgkin lymphoma. Study overall: Once every 2 weeks, patients received intravenous nivolumab at 3 mg/kg. Study-wide results and caveats: Excluded were patients who started nivolumab under 1 year after ASCT, a group that had lower diversity. Factors driving the repertoire differences, possibly disease activity or prior therapy, remain undefined.

Note on this clone: Its target is not known.

This CDR3 comprises 13 residues. Germline V CDR1 and CDR2: SEHNR, FQNEAQ (reference sequence). The V gene lost 5 bases and the J gene lost 5 bases, with 12 bases spanning the gap. Relapses following autologous stem cell transplantation were seen in all patients, with brentuximab vedotin exposure varying. Classifying best responses yielded complete response, partial response or progressive disease. TCRdb's table, derived via immunoSEQ multiplex PCR, lists solely in-frame clones and lacks some. The sample lists around 19,000 clones; about nine tenths were seen once. The clonotype originates from a human donor with classical Hodgkin lymphoma. The V call is TRBV7-9, the J call TRBJ1-1; D may be TRBD1 (5 bases). The sample was peripheral blood mononuclear cells (PBMCs), taken before the second cycle of nivolumab. CDR3 coding DNA: TGTGCCAGCAGCCCAAAGGGGCTAACTGAAGCTTTCTTT. This translates into CASSPKGLTEAFF. Filled out from reference TRBV7-9 and TRBJ1-1, the complete variable domain reads DTGVSQNPRHKITKRGQNVTFRCDPISEHNRLYWYRQTLGQGPEFLTYFQNEAQLEKSRLLSDRFSAERPKGSFSTLEIQRTEQGDSAMYLCASSPKGLTEAFFGQGTRLTVV.